Included here is one TCR beta chain sequence, with context. Its target antigen remains unknown. Base qualities are missing; no much larger clone stands one base away. Adults with ileal or ileocolonic Crohn's disease for whom ileocolonic resection was indicated were considered eligible. Before DNA extraction, whole ileal mucosal biopsies were kept frozen at -80 degrees C. Genomic DNA was extracted from frozen whole biopsies using a TRizol-based method and was quantified with a NanoDrop 2000 spectrophotometer. The CDR3 holds 15 amino acids from the cysteine to the phenylalanine. The DNA shown is the 45-base CDR3, in frame from base 1. Trimming at the junction amounts to 6 bases on V and 4 bases on J, and the germline ends lie 18 bases apart. Via the germline V gene, CDR1 is SNHLY and CDR2 FYNNEI. The data were obtained in a study of T cell repertoires in ileal Crohn's disease (dated by TCRdb to 2018 to 2020). Looking at the study overall: At the time of surgery, 30% to 45% of patients were active smokers, and the median duration of disease was approximately eight years. All patients had surgery for a complication: stricturing disease in about 60% and penetrating disease in 39%. Roughly half of the patients were given postoperative therapy, with around 11 receiving thiopurines and about 19 receiving anti-TNF agents. A prospective multicentre cohort supplied the 45 to 60 Crohn's disease patients whose TCR repertoires were analysed. Running in parallel with the study was a multicentre cohort set up to find predictors of early endoscopic recurrence following ileocolonic resection. Endoscopic postoperative recurrence was defined by a Rutgeerts score above i0. A total of roughly 170 mucosal samples from roughly 50 patients were sequenced, with samples obtained at several locations on the surgical specimen and at postoperative endoscopy. On the study overall, not on this receptor specifically: Compared with non-smokers, patients who were active smokers at surgery showed a significantly higher proportion of clonal expansions (about 25% vs 18%, p=0.02). Compared with CD4 T cells, sorted CD8 T cells contained more high-frequency clones, which suggests that the mucosal expansions were mostly CD8. Higher percentages of high-frequency clones at the time of surgery were linked to endoscopic recurrence, and every patient with clonality above 26.8% (18/57) had recurrence. Only a subgroup of patients, of unstated size, had their mucosal CD4 and CD8 T cells sorted and sequenced.

For commercial TCRB immunosequencing, about 500 nanograms of biopsy DNA were submitted for each sample. Adaptive Biotechnology amplified the CDR3 regions from genomic DNA with a two-step multiplex PCR designed to control amplification bias. Primers covering every V and J gene segment were used in the first PCR, while barcodes and Illumina adapters were added in the second PCR. CDR3 libraries were sequenced using an Illumina instrument. In the original analysis: The analysis used both the pipelines supplied by the vendor and custom analysis of the raw data in R/Bioconductor with R version 3.3.0. Clonality, which ranges from 0 to 1, was calculated as the inverse of the normalised Shannon entropy across all productive clones. High-frequency clones were defined as the share of the repertoire taken up by the top 100 clones, keeping only clones that passed a 95% confidence test. Repertoire diversity was measured with the Simpson index, and overlap between samples was measured with the Morisita-Horn index. Not all clones reach the TCRdb copy of this immuneACCESS table, which keeps in-frame sequences only. Checked studies attribute under half of the gap to unresolved V genes and leave the rest unexplained. D and trimming were read from the DNA, whereas the V and J calls and clone size are those reported in that table. The sample records 2,500 or so clones, 84% of which are singletons. Around 7% of the sample belongs to the ten largest clones.

The sample was ileal tissue. The V and J segments used are TRBV2 and TRBJ1-2; matching of 5 bases hints at TRBD1 as the D gene. The receptor comes from an adult with Crohn's disease. The DNA sequence is TGTGCCAGCAGATTTGAAAGGGGTGACGGCTATGGCTACACCTTC. This is translated as CASRFERGDGYGYTF.